These 26 T cell receptor beta chains came from one sample sequenced in a study of blood T cell repertoires in COVID-19. The data were produced by immunoSEQ multiplex PCR, yet TCRdb's version contains in-frame clones alone and is incomplete. The data show over 350,000 clones, 91% seen once. Sequencing was carried out using PBMCs or T cells enriched from blood (not recorded which). Receptors were obtained from a woman aged 40 to 50 who had been exposed to COVID-19.

The J gene is TRBJ1-5, the V gene TRBV18; 8 nucleotides match TRBD1. This CDR3 comprises 13 residues. Germline CDR1 KGHSH, CDR2 LQKENI. J was trimmed by 5 bases and V by 6 bases; bases with no gene match: 3. The CDR3 spells CASSQGADQPQHF. The DNA of the CDR3 is TGTGCCAGCTCTCAGGGGGCGGATCAGCCCCAGCATTTT.

The J gene is TRBJ1-2, the V gene TRBV29-1, with 7 bases that match TRBD1. The germline V gene encodes CDR1 SQVTM and CDR2 ANQGSEA. The CDR3 sequence is 13 residues long. Trimming cost V 3 bases and J 4 bases; bases outside gene matches: 5. The CDR3 reads CSVDAGQFYGYTF. For the CDR3, the DNA is TGCAGCGTTGATGCGGGACAGTTCTATGGCTACACCTTC.

The V gene is TRBV30, the J gene TRBJ1-3; 9 bases are shared with TRBD1. CDR1 GTSNPN and CDR2 SVGIG come from the germline V gene (reference sequence). The CDR3 is 15 amino acids. V shed 4 bases, J shed 4 bases, and the junction held 8 bases outside the gene matches. The CDR3 protein is CAWKEQGAQGNTIYF. The CDR3 region has the DNA TGTGCCTGGAAGGAACAGGGGGCGCAGGGAAACACCATATATTTT.

J is TRBJ1-4 and V is TRBV24-1; no firm D call. V lost 12 bases to trimming and J lost 4 bases, with 14 bases between them. The CDR3 spans 13 residues. Germline CDR1 is KGHDR and CDR2 is SFDVKD. For the CDR3, the DNA is TGTGCCGCGGGTAGTAGGGATAATGAAAAACTGTTTTTT. Protein: CAAGSRDNEKLFF.

This clone came up once. CDR3 bases: TGTGCCAGCAGCTGGACAGATAGCAATCAGCCCCAGCATTTT. Translating it yields CASSWTDSNQPQHF. The chain carries TRBV7-8 and TRBJ1-5, with D possibly being TRBD1 (6 bases). CDR1 SGHVS and CDR2 FQNEAQ come from the germline V gene. The CDR3 spans 14 residues. V was clipped by 4 bases and J by 0 bases, with 7 bases between them.

The chain employs TRBV27 and TRBJ2-1; 7 positions match TRBD1. With V trimmed by 1 base and J by 2 bases, 5 bases remained unmatched. Germline CDR1 MNHEY, CDR2 SMNVEV (reference sequence). The CDR3 has 16 residues. The CDR3 DNA is TGTGCCAGCAGTTTATACCAGGGGGTCCCCTACAATGAGCAGTTCTTC. Its translation is CASSLYQGVPYNEQFF.

The chain employs TRBV9 and TRBJ2-3; D might be TRBD1 (6 bases). Trimming left V 4 bases short and J 0 bases short, with 15 bases between. CDR1 is SGDLS, CDR2 YYNGEE, per germline. The CDR3 has 16 residues. The CDR3 is CASSPRGQRSTDTQYF. CDR3 coding DNA: TGTGCCAGCAGCCCGAGAGGACAGAGAAGCACAGATACGCAGTATTTT.

CDR3 coding DNA: TGTGCCAGCTCACGCGGCGGGAGGGCCGGGGAGCTGTTTTTT. It translates to CASSRGGRAGELFF. The chain is built from TRBV18 and TRBJ2-2; 9 positions agree with TRBD2. Per the germline V gene, CDR1 is KGHSH and CDR2 is LQKENI. Trimming cost V 4 bases and J 6 bases; bases outside gene matches: 3. This CDR3 has 14 amino acids.

The chain is built from TRBV30 and TRBJ1-3; unclear D gene. The CDR3 is made up of 12 amino acids. CDR1 and CDR2 (germline): GTSNPN, SVGIG (reference sequence). V was pared by 5 bases and J by 4 bases, with 9 bases between. The CDR3: CAWGLSGNTIYF. The CDR3 DNA sequence: TGTGCCTGGGGCCTTTCCGGAAACACCATATATTTT.

The J gene is TRBJ1-2, the V gene TRBV11-1; D possibly corresponds to TRBD1 (6 bases). V shed 5 bases and J shed 2 bases, with 9 bases lying between them. This CDR3 has 13 residues. CDR1 SGHAT and CDR2 FQDESV come from the germline V gene (reference sequence). The CDR3 DNA reads as TGTGCCAGCAGCCCCGGACAGAACTATGGCTACACCTTC. Translation: CASSPGQNYGYTF.

CDR3 nucleotide sequence: TGCGCCAGCAGCTTCCATTTAGCGGGAGGGACCTACAATGAGCAGTTCTTC. This codes for CASSFHLAGGTYNEQFF. The chain joins TRBV5-1 to TRBJ2-1; 11 nucleotides match TRBD2. CDR1 and CDR2 from the germline V gene are SGHRS and YFSETQ. Trimming cost V 2 bases and J 2 bases; bases outside gene matches: 6. The length of the CDR3 is 17 residues. Supplemented by reference TRBV5-1 and TRBJ2-1, the full variable domain reads KAGVTQTPRYLIKTRGQQVTLSCSPISGHRSVSWYQQTPGQGLQFLFEYFSETQRNKGNFPGRFSGRQFSNSRSEMNVSTLELGDSALYLCASSFHLAGGTYNEQFFGPGTRLTVL.

This chain connects TRBV27 to TRBJ1-1; the match to TRBD1 covers 8 bases. Germline CDR1 is MNHEY and CDR2 is SMNVEV (reference sequence). Unmatched junction bases numbered 16, after V lost 0 bases and J lost 1 base. This CDR3 comprises 20 residues. CDR3 in DNA: TGTGCCAGCAGTTTATCGACGGGGCAGGGGGCAAACCGAAGGAACACTGAAGCTTTCTTT. It yields the protein CASSLSTGQGANRRNTEAFF.

This clone has just one count. The CDR3 loop reads CASSVGTGEGTDTQYF. The CDR3 region has the DNA TGTGCCAGCAGCGTAGGGACAGGCGAGGGCACAGATACGCAGTATTTT. The chain carries TRBV9 and TRBJ2-3, with 7 bases fitting TRBD1. CDR1 and CDR2 from the germline V gene are SGDLS and YYNGEE. The ends lost 0 bases at V and 1 base at J; junction bases unmatched: 5. The length of the CDR3 is 16 residues.

The J gene is TRBJ2-2, the V gene TRBV14; maybe TRBD2 (5 bases). Trimming pared 1 base from V and 5 bases from J, leaving 8 bases between. Germline CDR1 is SGHDN and CDR2 is FVKESK. The length of the CDR3 is 14 residues. The CDR3: CASSQVLATGELFF. Written as DNA, the CDR3 is TGTGCCAGCAGCCAAGTATTAGCGACCGGGGAGCTGTTTTTT. Based on the CDR3 plus reference TRBV14 and TRBJ2-2, the full variable domain is EAGVTQFPSHSVIEKGQTVTLRCDPISGHDNLYWYRRVMGKEIKFLLHFVKESKQDESGMPNNRFLAERTGGTYSTLKVQPAELEDSGVYFCASSQVLATGELFFGEGSRLTVL.

V and J are TRBV21-1 and TRBJ2-1; the D segment call TRBD2 is taken from the table without a DNA check. TRBV21-1 constitutes a pseudogene. This CDR3 contains 16 residues. The CDR3 DNA sequence: TGTGCCAGCAGCAAAGCCCAACTAGCGGCCTACAATGAGCAGTTCTTC. Protein product: CASSKAQLAAYNEQFF.

The chain couples TRBV3-1 (or the pseudogene TRBV3-2) to TRBJ1-6; D call uncertain. V was shortened by 0 bases and J by 3 bases, with 9 bases between the two germline ends. Germline values: CDR1 LGHDT, CDR2 YNNKEL (reference sequence). The CDR3 runs to 16 residues. CDR3 loop: CASSQEGGRYNSPLHF. In nucleotides, the CDR3 is TGTGCCAGCAGCCAAGAGGGAGGCCGCTATAATTCACCCCTCCACTTT.

The chain couples TRBV7-2 to TRBJ1-5; a weak D match, TRBD1 (6 bases). V was pared by 3 bases and J by 5 bases, with 14 bases between. Per the germline V gene, CDR1 is SGHTA and CDR2 is FQGNSA. The CDR3 contains 15 residues. The CDR3 loop reads CASSFETGPHQPQHF. Written as DNA, the CDR3 is TGTGCCAGCAGCTTCGAGACAGGCCCTCATCAGCCCCAGCATTTT.

This chain connects TRBV7-8 to TRBJ2-3; 11 bases agree with TRBD2. V was clipped by 2 bases and J by 5 bases; unmatched bases: 9. The CDR3 extends over 17 amino acids. The germline V gene encodes CDR1 SGHVS and CDR2 FQNEAQ. This CDR3 reads CASSLRVAGGRKDTQYF. CDR3 coding DNA: TGTGCCAGCAGCTTAAGGGTAGCGGGGGGGCGTAAAGATACGCAGTATTTT.

The chain is built from TRBV7-6 and TRBJ2-2; the D gene is possibly TRBD1 (5 bases). Per the germline V gene, CDR1 is SGHVS and CDR2 is FNYEAQ. The ends were cut back, 1 base at V and 7 bases at J, with 10 bases in the middle. The CDR3 contains 14 residues. The CDR3 reads CASSLGGANGELFF. The CDR3 coding sequence is TGTGCCAGCAGCTTAGGGGGCGCTAACGGGGAGCTGTTTTTT.

The chain joins TRBV12-3 or TRBV12-4 to TRBJ1-2; TRBD1 matches 8 bases. The J segment lost 5 bases and the V segment lost 6 bases, leaving 5 bases of the junction unmatched. The CDR3 runs to 13 residues. The CDR3 is CASSRTGGYGYTF. The CDR3 DNA reads TGTGCCAGCAGCCGAACAGGGGGGTATGGCTACACCTTC.

The DNA for the CDR3 is TGTGCCAGCAGCCCTCCCAGGGGCTCTGGAAACACCATATATTTT. Its protein product is CASSPPRGSGNTIYF. The chain joins TRBV5-6 to TRBJ1-3; D may be TRBD1 (6 bases). V shed 4 bases and J shed 0 bases, with 11 bases lying between them. The CDR3 contains 15 residues. Per germline, CDR1 SGHDT and CDR2 YYEEEE.

The J gene is TRBJ2-5, the V gene TRBV29-1; 13 bases are a match to TRBD2. CDR1 is SQVTM and CDR2 is ANQGSEA in the germline V gene. The CDR3 runs 15 residues. V dropped 7 bases and J dropped 1; count of bases not matched to a gene: 6. The CDR3 DNA follows: TGCAGCGCAATTGGACTAGCGGGGGTCCAAGAGACCCAGTACTTC. Protein product: CSAIGLAGVQETQYF.

This chain uses TRBV19 with TRBJ2-7, with D perhaps matching TRBD2 (6 bases). The ends were cut back, 3 bases at V and 2 bases at J, with 14 bases in the middle. There are 15 residues in the CDR3. Per germline, CDR1 LNHDA and CDR2 SQIVND (reference sequence). For the CDR3, the DNA is TGTGCCAGTAGTATCGGAGTAGCGGCGGCCTACGAGCAGTACTTC. Amino acids: CASSIGVAAAYEQYF.

This sequence joins TRBV6-5 and TRBJ1-2, with a tentative D call TRBD1 (5 bases). The CDR3 contains 16 residues. Germline CDR1 and CDR2: MNHEY and SVGAGI. Trimming cost V 0 bases and J 5 bases, with 16 bases left between them. CDR3 in amino acids: CASSYSGQGRAYGYTF. CDR3 coding DNA: TGTGCCAGCAGTTACTCGGGGCAGGGAAGAGCTTATGGCTACACCTTC.

The rearrangement uses TRBV3-1 (or the pseudogene TRBV3-2) and TRBJ1-1, with D hard to call. Germline V lookup: CDR1 LGHDT, CDR2 YNNKEL (reference sequence). V lost 6 bases, J lost 4 bases, and 12 bases lay in between. The CDR3 covers 13 residues. The CDR3 DNA follows: TGTGCCAGCAGAATAGGTGGGAGCACTGAAGCTTTCTTT. Protein product: CASRIGGSTEAFF.

This clone occurred once. This chain links TRBV7-3 with TRBJ2-5, with 9 bases matching TRBD1. Losses at the gene ends were 2 bases for V and 5 bases for J; bases not matched to a gene: 6. The germline V gene encodes CDR1 SGHTA and CDR2 FQGTGA. CDR3 length equals 15 residues. This CDR3 is CASSLSGTGYETQYF. DNA for the CDR3: TGTGCCAGCAGCTTATCCGGGACAGGGTATGAGACCCAGTACTTC.